These T cell receptor beta chains were read from a single sample in a study of cytomegalovirus exposure and HLA in healthy donors. Produced via immunoSEQ multiplex PCR; TCRdb's table is partial and in-frame only. This sample has about 170,000 clones, with approximately 70% found just once. The sequenced sample was PBMCs. The receptor set was obtained from a middle-aged man in good health and CMV-seropositive. CDR3s include the opening cysteine and the closing phenylalanine or tryptophan. The D gene is left open where the match is weak. For some rows the clone size is stated as once, few or many, or as a class when expanded; others skip it.

V gene,clone size,J gene,D gene,CDR3 protein,CDR3 DNA
TRBV6-5,-,TRBJ1-1,TRBD1,CASEDREKAFF,TGTGCCAGCGAGGACAGGGAAAAAGCTTTCTTT
TRBV4-3,few,TRBJ1-2,-,CASSQVRGAGGYTF,TGCGCCAGCAGCCAAGTACGGGGGGCCGGTGGCTACACCTTC
TRBV11-2,-,TRBJ2-4,-,CASSSSLAKNIQYF,TGTGCCAGCAGCTCCAGTCTAGCCAAAAACATTCAGTACTTC
TRBV7-2,-,TRBJ2-7,TRBD1,CASSFRQGAFVEQYF,TGTGCCAGCAGCTTCAGACAGGGGGCGTTTGTCGAGCAGTACTTC
TRBV13,-,TRBJ1-3,-,CASSPGIREAGNTIYF,TGTGCCAGCAGCCCCGGGATTCGGGAGGCTGGAAACACCATATATTTT
TRBV7-3,once,TRBJ2-7,TRBD2,CASSKGPSGAYEQYF,TGTGCCAGCAGCAAAGGGCCTAGCGGGGCCTACGAGCAGTACTTC
TRBV4-3,-,TRBJ2-7,-,CASSQDQSRFGEQYF,TGCGCCAGCAGCCAAGACCAGTCTCGATTCGGGGAGCAGTACTTC
TRBV6-1,-,TRBJ2-2,-,CASRAGQTNTGELFF,TGTGCCAGCAGGGCCGGACAAACGAACACCGGGGAGCTGTTTTTT
TRBV25-1,few,TRBJ2-5,TRBD1,CASSGTGWETQYF,TGTGCCAGCAGTGGGACAGGGTGGGAGACCCAGTACTTC
TRBV30,-,TRBJ2-6,-,CAWSVLAGALSGANVLTF,TGTGCCTGGAGTGTTTTGGCGGGGGCCCTATCTGGGGCCAACGTCCTGACTTTC
TRBV5-1,-,TRBJ2-5,-,CASSPDRPKETQYF,TGCGCCAGCAGCCCCGACAGACCCAAAGAGACCCAGTACTTC
TRBV7-9,-,TRBJ1-1,TRBD1,CASSVQGGTEAFF,TGTGCCAGCAGCGTACAGGGGGGAACTGAAGCTTTCTTT
TRBV7-8,-,TRBJ2-5,-,CASSPRRSQETQYF,TGTGCCAGCAGCCCACGCCGGAGCCAAGAGACCCAGTACTTC
TRBV23-1,-,TRBJ2-2,TRBD1,CASSRDRVNTGELFF,TGCGCCAGCAGTCGGGACAGGGTTAACACCGGGGAGCTGTTTTTT
TRBV2,-,TRBJ2-2,-,CASSAVRGGELFF,TGTGCCAGCAGCGCCGTTCGGGGCGGGGAGCTGTTTTTT
TRBV25-1,few,TRBJ2-6,-,CASSVSFSGANVLTF,TGTGCCAGCAGTGTTAGTTTCTCTGGGGCCAACGTCCTGACTTTC
TRBV7-2,-,TRBJ2-3,-,CASTTAWGGGTDTQYF,TGTGCCAGCACCACGGCGTGGGGGGGCGGCACAGATACGCAGTATTTT
TRBV7-7,once,TRBJ2-1,TRBD1,CASSPGQGRWEQFF,TGTGCTAGCAGCCCCGGACAGGGAAGGTGGGAGCAGTTCTTC
TRBV6-6,-,TRBJ1-1,-,CASSYSGGSTEAFF,TGTGCCAGCAGTTACTCGGGGGGTAGCACTGAAGCTTTCTTT
TRBV9,-,TRBJ2-1,TRBD1,CASSYRGREQFF,TGTGCCAGCAGCTACAGGGGGAGAGAGCAGTTCTTC
TRBV28,-,TRBJ1-5,-,CASSFWPPLNQPQHF,TGTGCCAGCAGTTTTTGGCCTCCCCTCAATCAGCCCCAGCATTTT
TRBV10-3,-,TRBJ1-3,TRBD1,CATRQGSGNTIYF,TGTGCCACTCGACAGGGCTCTGGAAACACCATATATTTT
TRBV9,-,TRBJ1-2,TRBD1,CASSPGTGGDYGYTF,TGTGCCAGCAGCCCCGGGACAGGGGGCGACTATGGCTACACCTTC
TRBV9,-,TRBJ2-3,-,CASSLQGTSTDTQYF,TGTGCCAGCAGCCTCCAAGGGACTAGCACAGATACGCAGTATTTT
TRBV19,few,TRBJ2-7,-,CASSMKGGGEQYF,TGTGCCAGTAGTATGAAGGGCGGAGGCGAGCAGTACTTC
TRBV23-1,-,TRBJ1-1,-,CASSQIFWTALNTEAFF,TGCGCCAGCAGTCAGATCTTTTGGACAGCATTGAACACTGAAGCTTTCTTT
TRBV30,-,TRBJ2-7,-,CAWSQGFNEQYF,TGTGCCTGGAGCCAGGGATTCAACGAGCAGTACTTC
TRBV5-4,-,TRBJ2-5,-,CASSPVIPGGAGRSETQYF,TGTGCCAGCAGCCCGGTCATACCAGGAGGGGCAGGGAGGTCGGAGACCCAGTACTTC
TRBV5-4,-,TRBJ2-3,TRBD2,CASSTLAADTQYF,TGTGCCAGCAGCACACTAGCGGCGGATACGCAGTATTTT
TRBV27,-,TRBJ2-7,TRBD1,CASREQDRGPYEQYF,TGTGCCAGCAGGGAACAGGACAGGGGCCCCTACGAGCAGTACTTC
TRBV7-6,-,TRBJ1-3,-,CASSLDIPGLGNTIYF,TGTGCCAGCAGCTTAGACATCCCGGGGTTAGGAAACACCATATATTTT
TRBV5-6,-,TRBJ2-7,-,CASSWTRAYEQYF,TGTGCCAGCAGCTGGACAAGAGCCTACGAGCAGTACTTC
TRBV5-1,-,TRBJ2-1,TRBD1,CASSLEGDRDNEQFF,TGCGCCAGCAGCTTGGAGGGGGACAGAGACAATGAGCAGTTCTTC
TRBV6-1,-,TRBJ1-2,-,CASSELSRRGYTF,TGTGCCAGCAGTGAACTCTCCCGGCGGGGCTACACCTTC
TRBV7-3,-,TRBJ2-2,TRBD2,CASSLTSGGVNTGELFF,TGTGCCAGCAGCTTAACTAGCGGGGGGGTGAACACCGGGGAGCTGTTTTTT
TRBV6-6,-,TRBJ1-2,-,CASSYRDTNYGYTF,TGTGCCAGCAGTTACCGGGACACGAACTATGGCTACACCTTC
TRBV30,-,TRBJ1-6,-,CAWSRSINSPLHF,TGTGCCTGGAGTCGGAGCATTAATTCACCCCTCCACTTT
TRBV6-5,once,TRBJ2-7,-,CASSPRGYEQYF,TGTGCCAGCAGTCCCCGGGGGTACGAGCAGTACTTC
TRBV6-1,once,TRBJ2-7,TRBD2,CAGGGAPYEQYF,TGTGCCGGCGGGGGTGCCCCCTACGAGCAGTACTTC
TRBV6-5,once,TRBJ1-6,-,CASSYRNSPLHF,TGTGCCAGCAGTTATCGGAATTCACCCCTCCACTTT
TRBV9,once,TRBJ1-4,TRBD1,CASSRQTGVVEKLFF,TGTGCCAGCAGCCGTCAGACAGGGGTGGTTGAAAAACTGTTTTTT
TRBV4-3,-,TRBJ1-1,TRBD1,CASSASRAGGSEAFF,TGCGCCAGCAGCGCATCCAGGGCAGGGGGGTCTGAAGCTTTCTTT
TRBV29-1,once,TRBJ1-2,-,CSVVGGDDPNIGYTF,TGCAGCGTTGTGGGGGGGGATGACCCGAATATCGGCTACACCTTC
TRBV4-2,few,TRBJ2-7,TRBD2,CASSHGTSGARFSYEQYF,TGTGCCAGCAGCCATGGGACTAGCGGGGCGCGTTTCTCCTACGAGCAGTACTTC
TRBV2,-,TRBJ2-3,TRBD2,CASSRLAVGTDTQYF,TGTGCCAGCAGCCGACTAGCGGTGGGCACAGATACGCAGTATTTT
TRBV5-1,-,TRBJ1-2,-,CASSLEGYGYTF,TGCGCCAGCAGCTTGGAGGGGTATGGCTACACCTTC
TRBV6-5,-,TRBJ1-1,-,CASSYRTVKPNTEAFF,TGTGCCAGCAGTTACCGGACAGTAAAACCGAACACTGAAGCTTTCTTT
TRBV5-8,once,TRBJ1-1,-,CASSLLQPAFF,TGTGCCAGCAGCTTGTTACAGCCAGCTTTCTTT
TRBV6-1,-,TRBJ2-1,-,CASSEAGQGNERFF,TGTGCCAGCAGTGAAGCGGGGCAGGGTAATGAGCGGTTCTTC